A single sample gave rise to the 4 T cell receptor beta chains below, sequenced in a study of lung T cells in sarcoidosis with Löfgren's syndrome. From the reads, TCRdb called clonotypes with MiXCR, one entry per CDR3 protein. This table holds about 9,200 distinct CDR3 sequences, just under 20% found once. Source material: CD4+ T cells from bronchoalveolar lavage. The receptors stem from a human donor with sarcoidosis (Löfgren's syndrome or another form), or a control subject (not recorded which).

By share, this clonotype ranks as medium-sized. J is TRBJ2-3 and V is TRBV6-1; 7 positions match TRBD1. Germline CDR1 MNHNS, CDR2 SASEGT. The V segment lost 5 bases and the J segment 3 bases; nucleotides outside the gene matches: 8. CDR3 length equals 15 residues. The CDR3 sequence is CASSYRGQVTDTQYF. The CDR3 nucleotides are TGTGCCAGCAGTTATAGGGGGCAAGTGACAGATACGCAGTATTTT.

The table lists this clonotype with many counts. The chain recombines TRBV6-1 with TRBJ2-1; a weak D match, TRBD2 (7 bases). The germline CDR1 and CDR2 sequences are MNHNS and SASEGT. CDR3 size: 15 residues. Trimming cost V 7 bases and J 11 bases, with 24 bases left between them. The DNA for the CDR3 is TGTGCCAGCACCGATACCGGGGGAGGGGGACATCAGCAGTTCTTC. Residues: CASTDTGGGGHQQFF.

This clonotype was seen many times. The chain is built from TRBV11-2 and TRBJ1-1; D gene ambiguous. With 5 bases removed from V and 5 bases from J, the gap between germline ends came to 15 bases. The CDR3 contains 14 residues. Germline V gene data show CDR1 as SGHAT and CDR2 as FQNNGV. The CDR3 region has the DNA TGTGCCAGCAGCAAAGCCCCGAAGGTTACTGAAGCTTTCTTT. Translated, it gives CASSKAPKVTEAFF.

The V call is TRBV29-1, the J call TRBJ2-2; TRBD1 matches 10 bases. Trimming at V came to 5 bases and at J to 4 bases, leaving 4 bases not matched to a gene. CDR3 length equals 14 residues. Germline loops: CDR1 SQVTM, CDR2 ANQGSEA. CDR3 sequence: CSVRQGAGTGELFF. The CDR3 DNA follows: TGCAGCGTTAGACAGGGGGCGGGCACCGGGGAGCTGTTTTTT.